This TCR beta chain appears in the sequencing data of a study of cytomegalovirus exposure and HLA in healthy donors. Across the study: An earlier analysis found under 130 million unique TCR beta sequences from about 190 million T cells. Early on, a data release was issued that held roughly 80 million unique TCRs from HLA-typed donors.

Note on this clone: Its antigen is unidentified.

The study, taken as a whole, reports: In vitro, a few CMV-associated chains proved specific for CMV antigens. V- and J-gene trimming of TCR beta was linked (in a later analysis) to a missense DCLRE1C variant.

The PCR had 60 Vbeta and 13 Jbeta primers. Sequencing used immunoSEQ multiplex PCR; TCRdb keeps in-frame clones, though not all of them. The sample holds fewer than 130,000 clones, 70% to 80% seen once. This CDR3 has 15 amino acids. Trimming took 2 bases from V and 5 from J; bases not matched to a gene: 5. CDR1 and CDR2 from the germline V gene are MNHEY and SVGAGI. Material: PBMCs. The genes are TRBV6-5 and TRBJ2-1; 8 nucleotides agree with TRBD2. This receptor was obtained from a woman aged 40 to 50 in good health and CMV-seronegative. The CDR3 spells CASSYEAGEHNEQFF. CDR3 sequence (DNA): TGTGCCAGCAGTTACGAAGCGGGGGAACACAATGAGCAGTTCTTC.